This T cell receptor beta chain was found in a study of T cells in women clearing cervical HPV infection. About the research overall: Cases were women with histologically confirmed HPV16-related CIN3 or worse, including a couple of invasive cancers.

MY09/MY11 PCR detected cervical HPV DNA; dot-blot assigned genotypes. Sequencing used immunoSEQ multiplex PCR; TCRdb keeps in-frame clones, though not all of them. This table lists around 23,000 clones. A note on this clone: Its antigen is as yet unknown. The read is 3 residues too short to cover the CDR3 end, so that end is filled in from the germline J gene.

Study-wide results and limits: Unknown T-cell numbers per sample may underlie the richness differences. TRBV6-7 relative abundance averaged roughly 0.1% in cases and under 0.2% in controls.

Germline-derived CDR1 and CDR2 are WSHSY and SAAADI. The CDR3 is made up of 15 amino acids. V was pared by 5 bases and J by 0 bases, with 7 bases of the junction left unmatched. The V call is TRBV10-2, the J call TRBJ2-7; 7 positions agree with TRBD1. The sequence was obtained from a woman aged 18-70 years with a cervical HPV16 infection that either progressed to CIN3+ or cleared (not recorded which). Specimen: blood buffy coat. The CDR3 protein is CASSLLGQISYEQYF. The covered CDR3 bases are TGCGCCAGCAGTCTACTGGGACAGATCTCCTACGAG.